This T cell receptor beta chain was documented in a study of identical twins. TCRdb analysed the 5' RACE reads with MiXCR anew, one entry per CDR3 protein. Of some 630,000 distinct CDR3 sequences in the sample, just over 7% were seen once. This clonotype has ten or more counts. Antigen unknown. The ends were cut back, 3 bases at V and 7 bases at J, with 16 bases in the middle. The CDR3 covers 13 residues. CDR1 is DFQATT, CDR2 SNEGSKA, per germline (reference sequence). Findings and limits, study-wide: Models predicted less out-of-frame TCR alpha sharing in monozygotic twins than was found. Among out-of-frame alpha sequences shared by twins, low generation probability occurred in excess. High-abundance cord blood beta clonotypes had fewer insertions; memory repertoires showed none.

The data were also submitted as part of a second study, on yellow fever vaccine responses in identical twins.

Source material: PBMCs. V gene TRBV20-1 combines with J gene TRBJ2-7, with D possibly called TRBD1 or TRBD2 (6 bases each). This TCR was sampled from a woman aged 18-29 years in good health. DNA of the CDR3: TGCAGTGCTAGTTGGGGGGCTGTAGGAGAGCAGTACGTC. As protein: CSASWGAVGEQYV.